This TCR beta chain is drawn from a study of blood T cells in healthy people across ages. The authors ran a second PCR of about 6 to 11 cycles using a sample-barcoded 5' primer and a J-beta primer mix. TCRdb reprocessed the 5' RACE reads via MiXCR and lists one record per CDR3 protein. The table shows about 930,000 distinct CDR3 sequences, with under 35% occurring only once. The sample also formed part of further work on T cells of mothers and their children.

This sequence originates from a woman in her forties in good health. The material sequenced was blood.

CDR3 protein: CASSSKDYEQYF. The CDR3 bases are TGCGCCAGCAGCTCCAAGGACTACGAGCAGTACTTC. J is TRBJ2-7 and V is TRBV5-1; no clear D gene. Germline lookup yields CDR1 SGHRS and CDR2 YFSETQ. V gave up 3 bases and J gave up 3 bases, with 7 bases separating them. The CDR3 runs to 12 residues.